The following is a T cell receptor (beta chain) sequence with its context. Donors were healthy HIV-negative adults without recently reported acute infections or vaccinations. Clones were sequenced by immunoSEQ multiplex PCR, and TCRdb holds only the in-frame ones, with some missing. The sample lists approximately 940,000 clones, more than 75% occurring once. This sample was taken from a study of shared clonotypes between healthy human individuals. In germline, CDR1 is MDHEN, CDR2 SYDVKM. With V trimmed by 7 bases and J by 4 bases, 12 bases remained unmatched. This CDR3 region has 16 residues. Material: memory CD4+ T cells sorted from blood. Described subset: CD45RA-negative fraction. The clonotype comes from a man younger than 30 in good health. This chain connects TRBV28 to TRBJ1-2; TRBD1 aligns across 10 bases. This CDR3 is CASTREMGQGSYGYTF. As DNA, the CDR3 is TGTGCCAGCACCAGAGAAATGGGACAGGGGTCCTATGGCTACACCTTC.